A single sample gave rise to the 19 T cell receptor beta chains below, sequenced in a study of early T cells in non-severe SARS-CoV-2 infection. TCRdb re-called the 5' RACE reads through MiXCR, storing one row per CDR3 protein. This sample has some 91,000 distinct CDR3 sequences, with around 13% found just once. Sequences were obtained from whole blood. The receptors were sampled from an adult who was a healthcare worker with PCR-confirmed SARS-CoV-2 infection or an uninfected control (not recorded which).

Comments on this clonotype: One end of the junction does not line up with germline, which may come from a read error. This chain uses TRBV3-1 with TRBJ1-6, with 8 bases lining up with TRBD1. The CDR3 has 13 amino acids. Germline CDR1 LGHDT, CDR2 YNNKEL (reference sequence). The CDR3 protein is CASSRTGNSPLHF. Here the CDR3 DNA reads TGTGCCAGCAGCCGGACAGGGAATTCACCCCTCCATTTT. Drawing the rest from reference TRBV3-1 and TRBJ1-6, the complete variable domain is DTAVSQTPKYLVTQMGNDKSIKCEQNLGHDTMYWYKQDSKKFLKIMFSYNNKELIINETVPNRFSPKSPDKAHLNLHINSLELGDSAVYFCASSRTGNSPLHFGNGTRLTVT.

This clonotype was detected a few times. The chain carries TRBV6-5 and TRBJ2-2, with 8 nucleotides matching TRBD2. CDR3 size: 14 residues. CDR1 MNHEY and CDR2 SVGAGI come from the germline V gene. V shed 8 bases and J 4 bases; nucleotides not matched to a gene: 6. CDR3 amino acids: CASRAGATTGELFF. The CDR3 DNA is TGTGCCAGCCGAGCGGGGGCCACCACCGGGGAGCTGTTTTTT.

To note about this clonotype: Being one base from a much bigger clone, this may be a read error. The gene calls are TRBV29-1 and TRBJ2-7; D not certain. V shed 7 bases and J shed 6 bases, with 13 bases lying between them. This CDR3 spans 11 amino acids. The germline gives CDR1 SQVTM, CDR2 ANQGSEA. For the CDR3, the DNA is TGCAGCGGGGGAACAGTGGTCGAGCAGTACTTC. This translates into CSGGTVVEQYF.

This clonotype was counted a few times. The rearrangement links TRBV5-1 to TRBJ1-2, with D tentatively TRBD1 (5 bases). From germline, CDR1 is SGHRS and CDR2 YFSETQ. The CDR3 consists of 15 residues. V was pared by 4 bases and J by 6 bases, with 19 bases between. DNA for the CDR3: TGCGCCAGCAGCAGTGGTCTCCAGGGAGTCGATGGCTACACCTTC. Encoded protein: CASSSGLQGVDGYTF.

This chain connects TRBV28 to TRBJ2-7, with D possibly matching TRBD2 (5 bases). The V end was cut by 4 bases, the J end by 5 bases, with 18 bases between. The germline V gene has CDR1 MDHEN and CDR2 SYDVKM. The CDR3 runs to 15 residues. CDR3 DNA: TGTGCCAGCAGTTCACACGGACTGGGCCCAAACGAGCAGTACTTC. Translation: CASSSHGLGPNEQYF. Supplemented by reference TRBV28 and TRBJ2-7, the full variable domain reads DVKVTQSSRYLVKRTGEKVFLECVQDMDHENMFWYRQDPGLGLRLIYFSYDVKMKEKGDIPEGYSVSREKKERFSLILESASTNQTSMYLCASSSHGLGPNEQYFGPGTRLTVT.

The sample holds many counts of this clonotype. This chain uses TRBV11-2 with TRBJ2-7; D call uncertain. CDR3 length equals 13 residues. Germline CDR1 SGHAT, CDR2 FQNNGV. Trimming pared 4 bases from V and 5 bases from J, leaving 12 bases between. Here the CDR3 reads CASSYGIWDEQYF. In DNA form, the CDR3 reads TGTGCCAGCAGCTACGGAATCTGGGACGAGCAGTACTTC. Drawing the rest from reference TRBV11-2 and TRBJ2-7, the complete variable domain is EAGVAQSPRYKIIEKRQSVAFWCNPISGHATLYWYQQILGQGPKLLIQFQNNGVVDDSQLPKDRFSAERLKGVDSTLKIQPAKLEDSAVYLCASSYGIWDEQYFGPGTRLTVT.

The J gene is TRBJ1-4, the V gene TRBV6-5; D is uncertain. CDR1 and CDR2 from the germline V gene are MNHEY and SVGAGI. This CDR3 has 15 amino acids. The germline V and J ends were trimmed by 4 bases and 2 bases, with 11 bases remaining between them. CDR3 residues: CASSSLGATNEKLFF. CDR3 in DNA: TGTGCCAGCAGTTCCCTCGGTGCGACTAATGAAAAACTGTTTTTT.

The chain is built from TRBV4-3 and TRBJ1-2, with a possible D match to TRBD1 (5 bases). The CDR3 sequence is 13 residues long. V gave up 0 bases and J gave up 7 bases, with 9 bases separating them. The V gene's germline CDR1 is LGHNA and CDR2 YSLEER. Here the CDR3 DNA reads TGCGCCAGCAGCCAAGACAGGGACGGTGGCTACACCTTC. It encodes CASSQDRDGGYTF.

This clonotype is medium-sized. The chain recombines TRBV2 with TRBJ2-3, with a weak D call TRBD2 (6 bases). The CDR3 loop spans 14 amino acids. Trimming stripped 8 bases from V and 3 bases from J, with 15 bases between. Germline assignment: CDR1 SNHLY and CDR2 FYNNEI. DNA of the CDR3: TGTGCCAGCCTCCGGGACTCGGGAACAGATACGCAGTATTTT. Encoded protein: CASLRDSGTDTQYF.

This clonotype was observed many times. The chain has TRBV10-3 and TRBJ1-3, with D unresolved. The CDR3 sequence is 13 residues long. Germline CDR1 reads ENHRY; CDR2 reads SYGVKD. Trimming shortened V by 3 bases and J by 4 bases, and 7 bases separated the two germline ends. The CDR3 region is CAISDFEGNTIYF. In DNA form, the CDR3 reads TGTGCCATCAGTGATTTTGAGGGAAACACCATATATTTT.

This clonotype showed up many times. The genes are TRBV28 and TRBJ1-5; D is uncertain. This CDR3 is built from 12 residues. Germline assignment: CDR1 MDHEN and CDR2 SYDVKM. Trimming removed 6 bases at V and 6 bases at J, with 9 bases between. The CDR3 loop is CASRPRGQPQHF. The DNA of the CDR3 is TGTGCCAGCAGACCGCGTGGTCAGCCCCAGCATTTT.

This clonotype was observed many times. The chain links TRBV27 to TRBJ2-7; 7 nucleotides agree with TRBD1. CDR1 is MNHEY and CDR2 is SMNVEV in the germline V gene (reference sequence). J lost 3 bases, V lost 0 bases, and 5 bases had no gene match. The CDR3 contains 15 residues. The CDR3, as DNA: TGTGCCAGCAGTTTATCTAGGGACAGAGACTACGAGCAGTACTTC. It is translated as CASSLSRDRDYEQYF.

This clonotype is a singleton in its sample. This may come from a read error, since a much larger clone is one base off. The chain has TRBV6-1 and TRBJ2-7; no firm D call. Germline CDR1 is MNHNS and CDR2 is SASEGT. The CDR3 has 13 residues. The CDR3 region has the DNA TGTGCCAGCAGTAAAGCAGGCCCCTACGAGCAGTACTTC. It encodes CASSKAGPYEQYF.

The chain uses TRBV7-2 and TRBJ2-3, with D hard to call. Trimming removed 5 bases from V and 0 bases from J, with 9 bases in between. The germline gives CDR1 SGHTA, CDR2 FQGNSA. The CDR3 covers 14 residues. This chain's CDR3 is CASSPGRSTDTQYF. CDR3 bases: TGTGCCAGCAGCCCAGGTCGCAGCACAGATACGCAGTATTTT.

This clonotype showed up many times. The genes are TRBV7-8 and TRBJ2-7; 8 bases are shared with TRBD1. Trimming took 5 bases from V and 3 from J; bases not matched to a gene: 9. The germline V gene has CDR1 SGHVS and CDR2 FQNEAQ. This CDR3 region has 15 residues. CDR3 protein: CASSPRQGPIYEQYF. The CDR3 DNA is TGTGCCAGCAGCCCTAGACAGGGGCCGATCTACGAGCAGTACTTC.

There are a few counts of this clonotype. The rearrangement links TRBV7-9 to TRBJ2-2; D unclear. V was clipped by 0 bases and J by 4 bases, with 6 bases between them. This CDR3 region has 14 residues. Germline V gene data show CDR1 as SEHNR and CDR2 as FQNEAQ (reference sequence). The DNA of the CDR3 is TGTGCCAGCAGCTTAGCCAGGAGCACCGGGGAGCTGTTTTTT. Amino acid sequence: CASSLARSTGELFF. The full variable domain, in which reference TRBV7-9 and TRBJ2-2 provide the parts outside the CDR3, is DTGVSQNPRHKITKRGQNVTFRCDPISEHNRLYWYRQTLGQGPEFLTYFQNEAQLEKSRLLSDRFSAERPKGSFSTLEIQRTEQGDSAMYLCASSLARSTGELFFGEGSRLTVL.

This clonotype was seen at least ten times. The chain couples TRBV4-3 to TRBJ2-7; D may match TRBD1 or TRBD2 (5 bases each). The CDR3 totals 15 residues. CDR1 is LGHNA and CDR2 is YSLEER in the germline V gene. The V gene lost 2 bases and the J gene lost 7 bases, with 18 bases spanning the gap. The CDR3 spells CASSQNTGLLGEQYF. The CDR3 DNA is TGCGCCAGCAGCCAAAATACGGGGCTGCTCGGGGAGCAGTACTTC.

This clonotype showed up just a few times. The gene calls are TRBV20-1 and TRBJ1-2; maybe TRBD1 (5 bases). CDR1 is DFQATT, CDR2 SNEGSKA, per germline (reference sequence). The CDR3 sequence is 12 residues long. The V end lost 7 bases, the J end lost 8 bases, and 17 bases lay between the germline ends. The DNA for the CDR3 is TGCAGTGAAAAGCCTAAAGGGGAGGGCTACACCTTC. Its protein is CSEKPKGEGYTF.

This clonotype was detected only a few times. The chain joins TRBV6-5 to TRBJ2-6, with D tentatively TRBD2 (6 bases). The CDR3 is made up of 15 amino acids. The V and J ends lost 6 bases and 0 bases respectively, with 9 bases between them. Germline CDR1 MNHEY, CDR2 SVGAGI. CDR3 sequence (DNA): TGTGCCAGCAGCCACGGGAGCTCTGGGGCCAACGTCCTGACTTTC. Its protein product is CASSHGSSGANVLTF.